This T cell receptor beta chain originates from a study of cytomegalovirus exposure and HLA in healthy donors. Overall study findings and caveats: Altogether, more than 150 TCR beta chains were recorded as cytomegalovirus-associated. Most observed TCR sequences were rare, whereas some public TCRs were detected in many donors. A later examination showed that TCR association rates differed by HLA locus, with DRB1 most and HLA-C fewest. Both high specificity and high sensitivity reportedly marked the classifier's diagnosis of cytomegalovirus status.

V shed 6 bases and J shed 0 bases, with 12 bases lying between them. Germline V CDR1 and CDR2: MNHNY, SVGAGI (reference sequence). This CDR3 spans 15 amino acids. About this clone: No antigen is known for it.

Both 60 Vbeta primers and 13 Jbeta primers went into the PCR. The method was immunoSEQ multiplex PCR; TCRdb's version includes in-frame clones alone and lacks a portion of them. Counted here are about 160,000 clones, approximately 70% occurring once; the ten biggest clones make up 7.1%. This receptor was obtained from a man in his forties in good health and CMV-seropositive. This rearrangement joins TRBV6-6 to TRBJ2-1, with D maybe TRBD1 (6 bases). The specimen was PBMCs. CDR3 region: CASSETGPSYNEQFF. The CDR3 nucleotides read TGTGCCAGCAGCGAAACAGGGCCCTCCTACAATGAGCAGTTCTTC.